These 28 T cell receptor beta chains originate from one sample sequenced in a study of Graves' ophthalmopathy and Graves' hyperthyroidism. RNA transcripts served as template for amplifying TCR beta CDR3 sequences. HTBI-primed RT-PCR formed the first round, and a multiplex PCR formed the second. In TCRdb, the multiplex PCR reads were re-called with MiXCR into one record per CDR3 protein. The data contain about 740,000 distinct CDR3 sequences, around 40% of them singletons. Sequencing used peripheral blood. The receptors shown here come from an adult man with Graves' ophthalmopathy.

There are a few counts of this clonotype. This rearrangement joins TRBV20-1 to TRBJ2-7; D is ambiguous. The germline V gene has CDR1 DFQATT and CDR2 SNEGSKA (reference sequence). The CDR3 runs to 13 residues. Trimming removed 0 bases from V and 1 base from J, with 7 bases in between. CDR3 DNA sequence: TGCAGTGCTAGAGATGTTAGGTCCTACGAGCAGTACTTC. Protein sequence: CSARDVRSYEQYF.

This chain connects TRBV10-2 to TRBJ2-7, with TRBD2 matching 12 bases. The germline V gene encodes CDR1 WSHSY and CDR2 SAAADI. The V gene end was trimmed by 6 bases and the J gene end by 4 bases; junction bases not matched to a gene: 7. The CDR3 has 15 residues. CDR3 sequence: CASRPGLAGSYEQYF. In nucleotides, the CDR3 is TGCGCCAGCAGACCCGGACTAGCGGGATCTTACGAGCAGTACTTC.

The V gene is TRBV5-1, the J gene TRBJ2-5, with D hard to call. Germline V lookup: CDR1 SGHRS, CDR2 YFSETQ. This CDR3 comprises 17 residues. V lost 2 bases and J lost 5, with 22 bases in between. Here the CDR3 DNA reads TGCGCCAGCAGCTTAGAACCCGGGTCCCCTGGGCGCGAGACCCAGTACTTC. Translation gives CASSLEPGSPGRETQYF. The entire variable domain, with the rest obtained from reference TRBV5-1 and TRBJ2-5, is as follows: KAGVTQTPRYLIKTRGQQVTLSCSPISGHRSVSWYQQTPGQGLQFLFEYFSETQRNKGNFPGRFSGRQFSNSRSEMNVSTLELGDSALYLCASSLEPGSPGRETQYFGPGTRLLVL.

The V gene is TRBV20-1, the J gene TRBJ1-5, with a tentative D call TRBD1 (5 bases). Germline V lookup: CDR1 DFQATT, CDR2 SNEGSKA (reference sequence). This CDR3 is built from 12 residues. V was trimmed by 6 bases and J by 7 bases, leaving 13 bases between them. The CDR3 is CSADTEGQPQHF. For the CDR3, the DNA is TGCAGTGCGGATACAGAGGGGCAGCCCCAGCATTTT.

This clonotype was counted a few times. The chain uses TRBV15 and TRBJ2-6, with 9 bases aligning to TRBD1. This CDR3 is 16 amino acids long. Germline loops: CDR1 LNHNV, CDR2 YYDKDF (reference sequence). The junction had 6 bases not matched to a gene; V was cut back by 8 bases and J by 1 base. CDR3 coding DNA: TGTGCCACCGGGACAGGGTGGGGTTCTGGGGCCAACGTCCTGACTTTC. It translates to CATGTGWGSGANVLTF.

V usage is TRBV10-2 and J usage is TRBJ2-7; 7 bases fit TRBD1. J lost 6 bases, V lost 4 bases, and 6 bases had no gene match. Germline assignment: CDR1 WSHSY and CDR2 SAAADI. The CDR3 sequence is 13 residues long. The CDR3 region is CASSGQGVREQYF. DNA of the CDR3: TGCGCCAGCAGTGGACAGGGAGTTCGCGAGCAGTACTTC.

Ten or more counts support this clonotype. J is TRBJ1-2 and V is TRBV7-2; D is uncertain. The germline V gene has CDR1 SGHTA and CDR2 FQGNSA. The CDR3 sequence is 12 residues long. V lost 10 bases and J lost 0, with 9 bases in between. The DNA for the CDR3 is TGTGCCAACTTGCACGCTAACTATGGCTACACCTTC. Its protein product is CANLHANYGYTF.

This clonotype occurred a few times. A much larger clone is a single base away; this may be a read error. The V gene is TRBV2, the J gene TRBJ1-5, with D uncertain. The germline CDR1 and CDR2 sequences are SNHLY and FYNNEI. The CDR3 extends over 15 amino acids. CDR3 DNA: TGTGCCAGCAGTGAAGAGACATATAGCAGTCAGCCCCAGCATTTT. Translation gives CASSEETYSSQPQHF.

About this clonotype: A read error may be the cause here, since a much bigger clone is one base away. The chain is built from TRBV9 and TRBJ1-6; 10 bases fit TRBD1. The CDR3 length is 14 residues. Germline lookup yields CDR1 SGDLS and CDR2 YYNGEE. CDR3 sequence reads: CANSADRGNSPLHF. Written as DNA, the CDR3 is TGTGCCAACAGCGCGGACAGGGGGAATTCACCCCTCCACTTT. Variable domain in full (rest from reference TRBV9 and TRBJ1-6): DSGVTQTPKHLITATGQRVTLRCSPRSGDLSVYWYQQSLDQGLQFLIQYYNGEERAKGNILERFSAQQFPDLHSELNLSSLELGDSALYFCANSADRGNSPLHFGNGTRLTVT.

The V call is TRBV10-3, the J call TRBJ2-5, with a possible D match to TRBD1 (6 bases). The germline V gene has CDR1 ENHRY and CDR2 SYGVKD. The CDR3 totals 17 residues. The V end was cut by 8 bases, the J end by 1 base, with 23 bases between. CDR3 residues: CAISQGSRQLSQETQYF. The CDR3 DNA follows: TGTGCCATCTCCCAGGGGTCCCGACAGCTATCCCAAGAGACCCAGTACTTC.

This clonotype was detected ten times or more. The J gene is TRBJ2-7, the V gene TRBV29-1, with a possible D match to TRBD2 (6 bases). The CDR3 runs to 13 residues. V lost 6 bases and J lost 2, with 14 bases in between. Germline V gene lookup returns CDR1 SQVTM and CDR2 ANQGSEA. CDR3 region: CSVVSSAAYEQYF. DNA for the CDR3: TGCAGCGTCGTTTCTAGCGCAGCCTACGAGCAGTACTTC.

About this clonotype itself: One end of the junction does not line up with germline, which may come from a read error. The chain combines TRBV7-2 with TRBJ1-4; unclear D gene. The CDR3 has 16 residues. Germline assignment: CDR1 SGHTA and CDR2 FQGNSA. The CDR3 nucleotides read TGCGCCAGCAGCTTAGTATCCCCAGCAACTAATGAAAAACTGTTTTTT. Its translation: CASSLVSPATNEKLFF.

This clonotype occurred a few times. This chain uses TRBV9 with TRBJ1-4, with D unclear. Germline CDR1 and CDR2: SGDLS and YYNGEE. The ends were cut back, 4 bases at V and 5 bases at J, with 9 bases in the middle. The CDR3 spans 13 residues. CDR3 nucleotide sequence: TGTGCCAGCAGCCGTTCAGTCAATGAAAAACTGTTTTTT. Its translation is CASSRSVNEKLFF. The full variable domain, in which reference TRBV9 and TRBJ1-4 provide the parts outside the CDR3, is DSGVTQTPKHLITATGQRVTLRCSPRSGDLSVYWYQQSLDQGLQFLIQYYNGEERAKGNILERFSAQQFPDLHSELNLSSLELGDSALYFCASSRSVNEKLFFGSGTQLSVL.

The rearrangement links TRBV2 to TRBJ1-3; TRBD1 might be the D (6 bases). The germline V and J ends were trimmed by 6 bases and 0 bases, with 15 bases remaining between them. The germline gives CDR1 SNHLY, CDR2 FYNNEI. The CDR3 runs 16 residues. The CDR3 loop reads CASRPVRDNSGNTIYF. The CDR3 bases are TGTGCCAGCAGACCGGTTCGGGACAACTCTGGAAACACCATATATTTT.

This rearrangement joins TRBV4-3 to TRBJ2-7; TRBD2 is a possible D gene (6 bases). Germline CDR1 LGHNA, CDR2 YSLEER. CDR3 length: 15 residues. V was cut by 0 bases and J by 6 bases, with 15 bases left in between. CDR3 bases: TGCGCCAGCAGCCAAGATGGGAGCTCCGGGGGCGAGCAGTACTTC. It translates to CASSQDGSSGGEQYF.

This chain links TRBV5-1 with TRBJ2-2; a weak D match, TRBD2 (6 bases). This CDR3 is 14 amino acids long. V shed 2 bases and J shed 7 bases, with 12 bases lying between them. From germline, CDR1 is SGHRS and CDR2 YFSETQ. CDR3 region: CASSFGGTNGELFF. CDR3 DNA: TGCGCCAGCAGCTTCGGCGGGACCAACGGGGAGCTGTTTTTT.

The rearrangement uses TRBV2 and TRBJ2-5; 8 positions agree with TRBD2. The CDR3 is 16 residues long. Per the germline V gene, CDR1 is SNHLY and CDR2 is FYNNEI. The trim removed 5 bases at V and 4 bases at J, leaving 12 bases unmatched. The CDR3 loop reads CASSLTSGNSGETQYF. In DNA, the CDR3 is TGTGCCAGCAGTTTAACTAGCGGCAACTCAGGAGAGACCCAGTACTTC.

As DNA, the CDR3 is TGTGCCAGCAGCTTGTACGTATGGGGACTTAACCCTTCCTACGAGCAGTACTTC. Protein: CASSLYVWGLNPSYEQYF. The chain uses TRBV12-3 or TRBV12-4 and TRBJ2-7; D is possibly TRBD2 (6 bases). The CDR3 is 18 residues long. Between the trimmed V and J ends, which lost 6 bases and 1 base, there was a span of 25 bases.

The chain couples TRBV29-1 to TRBJ1-2; D is perhaps TRBD1 (5 bases). V was trimmed by 8 bases and J by 7 bases, leaving 17 bases between them. Germline loops: CDR1 SQVTM, CDR2 ANQGSEA. CDR3 length equals 12 residues. The CDR3: CSTAQGLSGYTF. CDR3 nucleotide sequence: TGCAGCACTGCTCAGGGTTTATCTGGCTACACCTTC.

This clonotype was seen many times. J is TRBJ1-1 and V is TRBV2, with 8 bases lining up with TRBD1. The CDR3 has 15 residues. The germline CDR1 and CDR2 sequences are SNHLY and FYNNEI. V lost 5 bases to trimming and J lost 5 bases; unmatched junction nucleotides: 10. The CDR3 DNA sequence: TGTGCCAGCAGTCCCCGGACAGGGTTGGAAACTGAAGCTTTCTTT. Translating gives CASSPRTGLETEAFF.

This clonotype is a singleton in its sample. The chain has TRBV15 and TRBJ2-6, with 8 bases matching TRBD2. Germline CDR1 LNHNV, CDR2 YYDKDF (reference sequence). J was trimmed by 4 bases and V by 0 bases; bases with no gene match: 2. The CDR3 runs to 16 residues. The CDR3 DNA is TGTGCCACCAGCAGAGACCCGGGAGGGGGGGCCAACGTCCTGACTTTC. The encoded protein is CATSRDPGGGANVLTF. Drawing the rest from reference TRBV15 and TRBJ2-6, the complete variable domain is DAMVIQNPRYQVTQFGKPVTLSCSQTLNHNVMYWYQQKSSQAPKLLFHYYDKDFNNEADTPDNFQSRRPNTSFCFLDIRSPGLGDTAMYLCATSRDPGGGANVLTFGAGSRLTVL.

This clonotype was observed many times. The chain carries TRBV29-1 and TRBJ1-6, with 7 nucleotides matching TRBD1. CDR1 is SQVTM and CDR2 is ANQGSEA in the germline V gene. The CDR3 loop spans 14 amino acids. Trimming cost V 6 bases and J 7 bases; bases outside gene matches: 9. The CDR3 reads CSVTAGTVNSPLHF. DNA of the CDR3: TGCAGCGTGACCGCTGGGACAGTCAATTCACCCCTCCACTTT.

This clonotype has a handful of counts. The V call is TRBV5-1, the J call TRBJ2-7, with D perhaps matching TRBD1 or TRBD2 (5 bases each). The CDR3 is 14 amino acids. Trimming took 4 bases from V and 7 from J, leaving 18 bases between them. Germline V lookup: CDR1 SGHRS, CDR2 YFSETQ. The DNA of the CDR3 is TGCGCCAGCAGCCGAGAACCGGGACCACAAGAGCAGTACTTC. It translates to CASSREPGPQEQYF.

The V gene is TRBV5-1, the J gene TRBJ2-7; no clear D. The DNA end lines up better with TRBJ2-1; the J call may be wrong. This CDR3 contains 14 residues. CDR1 SGHRS and CDR2 YFSETQ come from the germline V gene. The CDR3 nucleotides are TGCGCCAGCAGCTTTCGCGGAACCGGCAATGAGCAGTTCTTC. Its translation: CASSFRGTGNEQFF.

Ten or more counts support this clonotype. This chain uses TRBV25-1 with TRBJ2-2, with no clear D. Germline CDR1 and CDR2: MGHDK and SYGVNS. This CDR3 is 14 amino acids long. Trimming pared 5 bases from V and 5 bases from J, leaving 12 bases between. CDR3 nucleotide sequence: TGTGCCAGCAGTTTACCAGGTCCGACCGGGGAGCTGTTTTTT. This translates into CASSLPGPTGELFF. The full variable domain, in which reference TRBV25-1 and TRBJ2-2 provide the parts outside the CDR3, is EADIYQTPRYLVIGTGKKITLECSQTMGHDKMYWYQQDPGMELHLIHYSYGVNSTEKGDLSSESTVSRIRTEHFPLTLESARPSHTSQYLCASSLPGPTGELFFGEGSRLTVL.

The V and J genes are TRBV7-9 and TRBJ1-4, with D unclear. The CDR3 has 15 amino acids. The V gene's germline CDR1 is SEHNR and CDR2 FQNEAQ (reference sequence). With 2 bases removed from V and 2 bases from J, the gap between germline ends came to 9 bases. The CDR3 DNA reads as TGTGCCAGCAGCTTAATAGCCGGGACTAATGAAAAACTGTTTTTT. Translation: CASSLIAGTNEKLFF. Together with reference TRBV7-9 and TRBJ1-4, the CDR3 gives the full variable domain: DTGVSQNPRHKITKRGQNVTFRCDPISEHNRLYWYRQTLGQGPEFLTYFQNEAQLEKSRLLSDRFSAERPKGSFSTLEIQRTEQGDSAMYLCASSLIAGTNEKLFFGSGTQLSVL.

The gene calls are TRBV6-9 and TRBJ2-5, with D maybe TRBD1 (6 bases). The CDR3 extends over 17 amino acids. V lost 2 bases and J 0 bases, leaving 16 bases between the germline ends. CDR1 is MNHGY and CDR2 is SVAAGI in the germline V gene. CDR3 in amino acids: CASSYLRQDWYQETQYF. The CDR3 bases are TGTGCCAGCAGTTATCTAAGACAGGATTGGTACCAAGAGACCCAGTACTTC.

V and J are TRBV25-1 and TRBJ2-7; 8 bases are a match to TRBD1. The germline V gene has CDR1 MGHDK and CDR2 SYGVNS. The CDR3 is 15 residues long. V dropped 5 bases and J dropped 2; count of bases not matched to a gene: 8. The chain's CDR3 is CASSFDRTGTYEQYF. The CDR3 nucleotides read TGTGCCAGCAGTTTTGATAGGACAGGGACCTACGAGCAGTACTTC.